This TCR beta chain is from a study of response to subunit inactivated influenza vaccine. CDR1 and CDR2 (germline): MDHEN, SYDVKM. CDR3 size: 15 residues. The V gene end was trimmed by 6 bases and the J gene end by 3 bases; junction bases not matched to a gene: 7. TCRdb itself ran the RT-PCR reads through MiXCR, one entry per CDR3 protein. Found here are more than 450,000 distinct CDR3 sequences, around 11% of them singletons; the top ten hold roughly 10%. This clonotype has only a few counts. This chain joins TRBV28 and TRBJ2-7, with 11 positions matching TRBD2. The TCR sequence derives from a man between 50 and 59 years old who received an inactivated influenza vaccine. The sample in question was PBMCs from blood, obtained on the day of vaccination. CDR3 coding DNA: TGTGCCAGCAGCCCCCTCGGGACTAGCGGCTACGAGCAGTACTTC. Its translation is CASSPLGTSGYEQYF. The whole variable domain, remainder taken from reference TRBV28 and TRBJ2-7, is DVKVTQSSRYLVKRTGEKVFLECVQDMDHENMFWYRQDPGLGLRLIYFSYDVKMKEKGDIPEGYSVSREKKERFSLILESASTNQTSMYLCASSPLGTSGYEQYFGPGTRLTVT.